This is a list of T cell receptor beta chains from one sample in a study of somatic mutations in cytotoxic T cells in rheumatoid arthritis. TCRdb's table, derived via immunoSEQ multiplex PCR, lists solely in-frame clones and lacks some. The sample lists tens of thousands of clones; 80% to 90% were seen once. The sample was CD8+ T cells sorted from blood. All receptors derive from an adult with rheumatoid arthritis. CDR3s include the opening cysteine and the closing phenylalanine or tryptophan. The D gene is left open where the match is weak. Expanded clones are given a class, and other clones once, few, many or no size at all.

V	size	D	J	CDR3	DNA
TRBV9	NA	NA	TRBJ1-1	CASSGGTSLEAFF	TGTGCCAGCAGCGGCGGGACTTCTCTCGAAGCTTTCTTT
TRBV25-1	NA	TRBD2	TRBJ2-3	CASSELAGLTTDTQYF	TGTGCCAGCAGTGAGTTAGCGGGGCTAACCACAGATACGCAGTATTTT
TRBV4-3	NA	NA	TRBJ1-5	CASSQDSGARPNQPQHF	TGCGCCAGCAGCCAAGATTCGGGGGCGCGTCCCAATCAGCCCCAGCATTTT
TRBV29-1	once	NA	TRBJ1-1	CSVETGMTEAFF	TGCAGCGTGGAAACAGGGATGACTGAAGCTTTCTTT
TRBV6-5	NA	TRBD1	TRBJ1-4	CASSYSTGEKDEKLFF	TGTGCCAGCAGTTACTCTACAGGGGAAAAGGATGAAAAACTGTTTTTT
TRBV19	NA	NA	TRBJ2-7	CASSDRPSYEQYF	TGTGCCAGTAGTGACAGGCCATCCTACGAGCAGTACTTC
TRBV6-1	NA	TRBD2	TRBJ2-1	CASSVLLAGLYNEQFF	TGTGCCAGCAGTGTGCTACTAGCGGGGCTCTACAATGAGCAGTTCTTC
TRBV27	few	NA	TRBJ1-2	CASTNRGNYGYTF	TGTGCCAGCACAAACCGGGGGAACTATGGCTACACCTTC
TRBV5-1	once	NA	TRBJ2-1	CASSLRGGGIDEQFF	TGCGCCAGCAGCTTACGAGGGGGGGGAATCGATGAGCAGTTCTTC
TRBV7-2	NA	NA	TRBJ2-1	CASSPPRGTVYNEQFF	TGTGCCAGCAGCCCCCCCCGGGGTACCGTTTACAATGAGCAGTTCTTC
TRBV7-2	NA	TRBD2	TRBJ2-5	CASSFPGGIKETQYF	TGTGCCAGCAGCTTCCCGGGAGGGATAAAAGAGACCCAGTACTTC
TRBV9	NA	NA	TRBJ1-1	CASSVMEGEAFF	TGTGCCAGCAGCGTAATGGAAGGTGAAGCTTTCTTT
TRBV28	NA	NA	TRBJ1-3	CASSLVPWLPISGNTIYF	TGTGCCAGCAGTTTGGTCCCTTGGTTACCCATCTCTGGAAACACCATATATTTT
TRBV6-6	NA	TRBD1	TRBJ2-5	CASSHGFRQGGETQYF	TGTGCCAGCAGCCATGGTTTCCGACAGGGTGGCGAGACCCAGTACTTC
TRBV6-1	NA	TRBD1	TRBJ1-1	CASGDRGATEAFF	TGTGCCAGCGGGGACAGGGGAGCCACTGAAGCTTTCTTT
TRBV9	NA	TRBD2	TRBJ2-3	CASSVIGGIDTQYF	TGTGCCAGCAGCGTAATCGGGGGGATTGATACGCAGTATTTT
TRBV4-1	once	NA	TRBJ1-2	CASSHINWGAGANYGYTF	TGCGCCAGCAGCCACATTAATTGGGGGGCAGGGGCTAACTATGGCTACACCTTC
TRBV29-1	few	NA	TRBJ2-7	CSVVKDSPYEQYF	TGCAGCGTTGTCAAGGACAGCCCCTACGAGCAGTACTTC
TRBV4-2	NA	NA	TRBJ1-2	CASSRGGEDYGYTF	TGTGCCAGCAGCCGAGGGGGGGAAGACTATGGCTACACCTTC
TRBV18	NA	NA	TRBJ2-1	CASSPQGWNEQFF	TGTGCCAGCTCACCCCAGGGGTGGAATGAGCAGTTCTTC
TRBV4-2	NA	TRBD2	TRBJ2-1	CASSPQRGGGFDEQFF	TGTGCCAGCAGCCCCCAGCGGGGGGGCGGTTTTGATGAGCAGTTCTTC
TRBV7-9	NA	NA	TRBJ2-7	CASSLSRTSPSYEQYF	TGTGCCAGCAGCTTATCTCGGACCTCCCCATCCTACGAGCAGTACTTC
TRBV15	NA	TRBD1	TRBJ2-7	CATSPRQGLPYEQYF	TGTGCCACCAGCCCTAGACAGGGGCTCCCCTACGAGCAGTACTTC
TRBV7-6	NA	NA	TRBJ1-6	CASSSTGRDSPLHF	TGTGCCAGCAGCTCCACGGGGCGTGATTCACCCCTCCACTTT
TRBV4-2	NA	NA	TRBJ2-4	CASSPRSDKNIQYF	TGTGCCAGCAGCCCCCGGAGCGACAAAAACATTCAGTACTTC
TRBV6-4	NA	TRBD1	TRBJ1-6	CASSETGGFSPLHF	TGTGCCAGCAGTGAAACAGGGGGCTTTTCACCCCTCCACTTT